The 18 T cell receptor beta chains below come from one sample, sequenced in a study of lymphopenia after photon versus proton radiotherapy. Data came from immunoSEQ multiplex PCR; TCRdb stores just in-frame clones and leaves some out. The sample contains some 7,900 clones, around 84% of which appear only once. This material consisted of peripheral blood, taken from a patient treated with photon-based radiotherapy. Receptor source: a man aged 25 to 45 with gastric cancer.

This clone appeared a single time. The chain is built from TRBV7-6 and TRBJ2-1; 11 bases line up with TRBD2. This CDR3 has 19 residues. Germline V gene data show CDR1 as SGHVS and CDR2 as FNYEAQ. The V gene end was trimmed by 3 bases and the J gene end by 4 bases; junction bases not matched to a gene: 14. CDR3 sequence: CASSLPTSGTQTRYNEQFF. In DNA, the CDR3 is TGTGCCAGCAGCTTGCCGACTAGCGGGACCCAAACGCGGTACAATGAGCAGTTCTTC.

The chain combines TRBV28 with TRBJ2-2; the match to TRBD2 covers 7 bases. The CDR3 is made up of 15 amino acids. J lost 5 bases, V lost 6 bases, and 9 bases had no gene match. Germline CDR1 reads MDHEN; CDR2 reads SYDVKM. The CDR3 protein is CASRTLVGGTGELFF. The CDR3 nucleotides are TGTGCCAGCAGAACACTAGTGGGGGGGACCGGGGAGCTGTTTTTT.

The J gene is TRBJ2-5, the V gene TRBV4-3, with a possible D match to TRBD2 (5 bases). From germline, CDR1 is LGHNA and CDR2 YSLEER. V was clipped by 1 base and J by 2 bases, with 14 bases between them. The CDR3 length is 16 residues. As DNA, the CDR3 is TGCGCCAGCAGCCAAGCCGGGCGTACTAGGCAAGAGACCCAGTACTTC. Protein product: CASSQAGRTRQETQYF.

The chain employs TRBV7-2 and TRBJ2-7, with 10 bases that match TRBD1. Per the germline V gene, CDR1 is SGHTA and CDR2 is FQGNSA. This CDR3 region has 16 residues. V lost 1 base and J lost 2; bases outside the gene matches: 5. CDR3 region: CASSLGGTGVPYEQYF. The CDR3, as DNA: TGTGCCAGCAGCTTAGGTGGGACAGGGGTGCCCTACGAGCAGTACTTC.

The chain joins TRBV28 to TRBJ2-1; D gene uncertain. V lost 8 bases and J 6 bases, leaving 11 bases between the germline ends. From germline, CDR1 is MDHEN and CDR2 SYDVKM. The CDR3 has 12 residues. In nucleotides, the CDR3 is TGTGCCAGCCAAGCCGGGTCCAATGAGCAGTTCTTC. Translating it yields CASQAGSNEQFF. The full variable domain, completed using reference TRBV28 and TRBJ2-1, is DVKVTQSSRYLVKRTGEKVFLECVQDMDHENMFWYRQDPGLGLRLIYFSYDVKMKEKGDIPEGYSVSREKKERFSLILESASTNQTSMYLCASQAGSNEQFFGPGTRLTVL.

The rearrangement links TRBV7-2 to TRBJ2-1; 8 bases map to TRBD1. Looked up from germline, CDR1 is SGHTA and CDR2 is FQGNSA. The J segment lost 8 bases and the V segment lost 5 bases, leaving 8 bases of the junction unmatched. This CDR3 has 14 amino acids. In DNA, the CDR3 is TGTGCCAGCAGCCCTCGGACAGGGTGGGATGAGCAGTTCTTC. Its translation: CASSPRTGWDEQFF.

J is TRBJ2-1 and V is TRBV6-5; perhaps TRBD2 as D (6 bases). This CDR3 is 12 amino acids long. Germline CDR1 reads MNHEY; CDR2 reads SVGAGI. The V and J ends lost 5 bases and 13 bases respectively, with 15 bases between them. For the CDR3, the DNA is TGTGCCAGCAGTAGGGCCGGCGGGACTCAGTTCTTC. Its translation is CASSRAGGTQFF.

The CDR3 nucleotides read TGTGCCAGCAGTAAGGACTACAGCGAGACCCAGTACTTC. It specifies CASSKDYSETQYF. This chain connects TRBV2 to TRBJ2-5, with a weak D call TRBD2 (6 bases). Trimming removed 5 bases from V and 5 bases from J, with 12 bases in between. The germline V gene has CDR1 SNHLY and CDR2 FYNNEI. The CDR3 is made up of 13 amino acids.

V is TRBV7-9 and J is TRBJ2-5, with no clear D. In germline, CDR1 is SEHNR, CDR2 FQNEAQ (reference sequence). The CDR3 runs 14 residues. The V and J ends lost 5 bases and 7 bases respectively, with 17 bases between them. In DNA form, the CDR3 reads TGTGCCAGCAGCGCCGACTTCTCGGGCTCGACCCAGTACTTC. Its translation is CASSADFSGSTQYF. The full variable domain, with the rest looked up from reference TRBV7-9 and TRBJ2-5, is DTGVSQNPRHKITKRGQNVTFRCDPISEHNRLYWYRQTLGQGPEFLTYFQNEAQLEKSRLLSDRFSAERPKGSFSTLEIQRTEQGDSAMYLCASSADFSGSTQYFGPGTRLLVL.

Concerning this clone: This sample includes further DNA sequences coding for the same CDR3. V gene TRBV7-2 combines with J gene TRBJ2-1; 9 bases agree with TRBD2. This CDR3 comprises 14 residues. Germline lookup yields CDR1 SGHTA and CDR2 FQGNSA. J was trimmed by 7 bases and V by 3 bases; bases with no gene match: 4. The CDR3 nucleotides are TGTGCCAGCAGCTTGGCGGGGGGGCAAAATGAGCAGTTCTTC. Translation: CASSLAGGQNEQFF.

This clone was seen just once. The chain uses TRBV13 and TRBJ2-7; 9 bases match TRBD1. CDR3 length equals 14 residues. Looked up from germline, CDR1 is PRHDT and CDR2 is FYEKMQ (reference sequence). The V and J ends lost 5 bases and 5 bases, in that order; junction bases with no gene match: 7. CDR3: CASSTGTGSHEQYF. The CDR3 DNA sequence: TGTGCCAGCAGCACCGGGACAGGGTCCCACGAGCAGTACTTC.

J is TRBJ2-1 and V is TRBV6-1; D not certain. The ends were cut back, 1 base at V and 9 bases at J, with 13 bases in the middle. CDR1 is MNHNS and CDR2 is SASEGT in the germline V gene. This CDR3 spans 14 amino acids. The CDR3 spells CASSEEGNGVEQFF. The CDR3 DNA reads TGTGCCAGCAGTGAAGAAGGGAATGGAGTTGAGCAGTTCTTC.

The CDR3 bases are TGTGCCAGCAGCTTGGCATCTAGCGATTACAATGAGCAGTTCTTC. Translation: CASSLASSDYNEQFF. The chain employs TRBV5-4 and TRBJ2-1; perhaps TRBD2 as D (6 bases). The CDR3 length is 15 residues. Germline V gene lookup returns CDR1 SGHNT and CDR2 YYREEE (reference sequence). The V gene lost 0 bases and the J gene lost 4 bases, with 11 bases spanning the gap.

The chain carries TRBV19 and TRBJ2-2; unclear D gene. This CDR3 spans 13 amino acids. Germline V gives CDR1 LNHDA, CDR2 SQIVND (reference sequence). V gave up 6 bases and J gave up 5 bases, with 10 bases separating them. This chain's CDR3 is CASSSKLTGELFF. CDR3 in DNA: TGTGCCAGTAGCTCCAAGTTAACCGGGGAGCTGTTTTTT.

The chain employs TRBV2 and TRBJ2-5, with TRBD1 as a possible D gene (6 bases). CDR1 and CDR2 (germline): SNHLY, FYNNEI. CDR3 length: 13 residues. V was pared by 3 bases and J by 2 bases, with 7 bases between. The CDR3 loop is CASSDGQQETQYF. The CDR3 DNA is TGTGCCAGCAGTGACGGACAGCAAGAGACCCAGTACTTC.

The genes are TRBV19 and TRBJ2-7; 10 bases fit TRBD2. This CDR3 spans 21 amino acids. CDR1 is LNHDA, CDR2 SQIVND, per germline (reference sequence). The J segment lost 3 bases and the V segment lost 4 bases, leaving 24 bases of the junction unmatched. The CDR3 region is CASSRLPHRTGKREGLYEQYF. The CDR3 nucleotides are TGTGCCAGTAGTAGATTGCCACACCGGACAGGGAAGCGGGAGGGCCTCTACGAGCAGTACTTC. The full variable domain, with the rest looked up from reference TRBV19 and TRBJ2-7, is DGGITQSPKYLFRKEGQNVTLSCEQNLNHDAMYWYRQDPGQGLRLIYYSQIVNDFQKGDIAEGYSVSREKKESFPLTVTSAQKNPTAFYLCASSRLPHRTGKREGLYEQYFGPGTRLTVT.

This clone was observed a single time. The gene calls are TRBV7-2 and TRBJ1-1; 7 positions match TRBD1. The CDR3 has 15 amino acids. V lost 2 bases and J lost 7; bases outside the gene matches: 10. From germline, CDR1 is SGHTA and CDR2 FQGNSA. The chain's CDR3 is CASSLTGAIHGEAFF. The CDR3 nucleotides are TGTGCCAGCAGCTTAACAGGGGCAATCCATGGTGAAGCTTTCTTT.

The CDR3 region has the DNA TGTGCCAGCAGTGATTTGGACAGGGCCCGTAACTATGGCTACACCTTC. This encodes CASSDLDRARNYGYTF. The genes are TRBV28 and TRBJ1-2; 8 positions agree with TRBD1. In germline, CDR1 is MDHEN, CDR2 SYDVKM. With 5 bases clipped from V and 1 base from J, the junction kept 9 bases outside the gene matches. The CDR3 extends over 16 amino acids.